Following are 5 T cell receptor beta chains from one sample sequenced in a study of cytomegalovirus exposure and HLA in healthy donors (dated by TCRdb to about 2017). Library method: the immunoSEQ multiplex PCR assay. For the multiplex PCR, a mixture combining 60 forward primers for TCR Vbeta segments and 13 reverse primers for TCR Jbeta segments was used. TCRdb provides this immuneACCESS table in a form limited to in-frame rearrangements. Some clones are lacking; in checked studies, under half of them reflect an unresolved V gene, and why the rest are absent is not known. This sample holds more than 95,000 clones; roughly three quarters were observed only once. Less than 1.1% of the sample is in the top ten clones. The material sequenced was PBMCs. These receptors were obtained from a woman aged 25 to 39 in good health and CMV-seronegative.

This clone was counted a single time. The rearrangement joins TRBV10-1 to TRBJ1-1, with D maybe TRBD1 (6 bases). From germline, CDR1 is WNHNN and CDR2 SYGVQD (reference sequence). The CDR3 contains 13 residues. Deletions cut 8 bases from V and 0 bases from J, with 10 bases between. The DNA of the CDR3 is TGCGCCAGCGCTGGACAGCTGAACACTGAAGCTTTCTTT. The encoded protein is CASAGQLNTEAFF.

This chain uses TRBV6-6 with TRBJ1-1; TRBD1 agrees at 8 bases. The CDR3 spans 15 residues. Germline CDR1 and CDR2: MNHNY and SVGAGI (reference sequence). Losses at the gene ends were 5 bases for V and 2 bases for J; bases not matched to a gene: 7. The CDR3 nucleotides read TGTGCCAGCAGTAGCCAAACAGGGGGTAACACTGAAGCTTTCTTT. Its protein is CASSSQTGGNTEAFF.

V usage is TRBV6-1 and J usage is TRBJ1-4; 8 positions match TRBD1. This CDR3 is built from 15 residues. V was clipped by 10 bases and J by 0 bases; unmatched bases: 7. Germline CDR1 MNHNS, CDR2 SASEGT. The CDR3 nucleotides are TGTGCCACCAAACGACAGGGGCCAACTAATGAAAAACTGTTTTTT. Translated, it gives CATKRQGPTNEKLFF.

The chain uses TRBV11-2 and TRBJ2-1; 10 bases map to TRBD2. The CDR3 length is 18 residues. Germline CDR1 SGHAT, CDR2 FQNNGV. Trimming cost V 1 base and J 0 bases; bases outside gene matches: 6. For the CDR3, the DNA is TGTGCCAGCAGCTTAGTACTAGCGGGACTAAGCTCCTACAATGAGCAGTTCTTC. Translated: CASSLVLAGLSSYNEQFF.

This clone was found once. The chain combines TRBV5-1 with TRBJ2-7; weak D call: TRBD2 (5 bases). The CDR3 runs 14 residues. Germline CDR1 reads SGHRS; CDR2 reads YFSETQ. The V end was cut by 4 bases, the J end by 6 bases, with 17 bases between. Here the CDR3 DNA reads TGCGCCAGCAGCCACGGAACTAGTGGTGGCGAGCAGTACTTC. Its translation: CASSHGTSGGEQYF. Using reference TRBV5-1 and TRBJ2-7 for the parts outside the CDR3, the full variable domain is KAGVTQTPRYLIKTRGQQVTLSCSPISGHRSVSWYQQTPGQGLQFLFEYFSETQRNKGNFPGRFSGRQFSNSRSEMNVSTLELGDSALYLCASSHGTSGGEQYFGPGTRLTVT.